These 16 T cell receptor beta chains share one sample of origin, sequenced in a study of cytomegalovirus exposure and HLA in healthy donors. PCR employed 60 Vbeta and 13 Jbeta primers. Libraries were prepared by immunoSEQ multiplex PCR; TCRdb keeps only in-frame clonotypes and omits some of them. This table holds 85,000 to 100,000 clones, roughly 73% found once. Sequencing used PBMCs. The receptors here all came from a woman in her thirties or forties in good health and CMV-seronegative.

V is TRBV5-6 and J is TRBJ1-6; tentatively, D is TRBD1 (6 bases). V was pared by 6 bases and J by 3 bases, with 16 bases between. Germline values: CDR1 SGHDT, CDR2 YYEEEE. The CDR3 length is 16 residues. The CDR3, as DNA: TGTGCCAGCACCCGGTTCGGACAGAACTATAATTCACCCCTCCACTTT. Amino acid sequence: CASTRFGQNYNSPLHF.

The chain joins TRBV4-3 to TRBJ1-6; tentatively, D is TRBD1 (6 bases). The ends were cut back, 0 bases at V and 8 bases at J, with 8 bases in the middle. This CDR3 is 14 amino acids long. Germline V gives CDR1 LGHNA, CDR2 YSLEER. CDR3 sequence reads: CASSQEAGDSPLHF. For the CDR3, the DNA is TGCGCCAGCAGCCAAGAGGCAGGGGATTCACCCCTCCACTTT.

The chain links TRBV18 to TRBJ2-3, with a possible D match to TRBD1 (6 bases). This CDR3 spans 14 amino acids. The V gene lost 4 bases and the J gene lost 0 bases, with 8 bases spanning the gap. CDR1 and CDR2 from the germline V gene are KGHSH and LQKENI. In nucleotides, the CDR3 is TGTGCCAGCTCACAGACAGGTAGCACAGATACGCAGTATTTT. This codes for CASSQTGSTDTQYF.

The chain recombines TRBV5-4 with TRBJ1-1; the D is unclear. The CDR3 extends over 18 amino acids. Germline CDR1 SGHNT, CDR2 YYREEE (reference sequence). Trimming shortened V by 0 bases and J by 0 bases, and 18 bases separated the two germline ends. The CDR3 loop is CASSLDGLPEFMNTEAFF. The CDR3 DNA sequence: TGTGCCAGCAGCTTGGACGGACTCCCAGAATTCATGAACACTGAAGCTTTCTTT.

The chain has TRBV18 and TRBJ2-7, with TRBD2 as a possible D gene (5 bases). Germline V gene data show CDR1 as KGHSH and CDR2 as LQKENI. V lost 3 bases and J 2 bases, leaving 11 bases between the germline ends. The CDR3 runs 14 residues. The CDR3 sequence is CASSPGIAAYEQYF. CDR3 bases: TGTGCCAGCTCACCCGGGATCGCCGCCTACGAGCAGTACTTC.

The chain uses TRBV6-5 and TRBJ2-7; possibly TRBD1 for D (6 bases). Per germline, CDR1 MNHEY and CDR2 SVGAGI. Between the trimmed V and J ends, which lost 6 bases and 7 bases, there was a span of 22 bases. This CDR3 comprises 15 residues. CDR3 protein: CASSLTGKGVGEQYF. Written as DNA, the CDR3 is TGTGCCAGCAGCCTAACAGGGAAGGGAGTTGGAGAGCAGTACTTC.

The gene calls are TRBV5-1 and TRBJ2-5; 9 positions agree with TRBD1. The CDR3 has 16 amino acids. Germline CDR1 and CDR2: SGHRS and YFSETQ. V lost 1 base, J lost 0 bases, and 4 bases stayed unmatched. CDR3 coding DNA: TGCGCCAGCAGCTTGACAGGGGGCGCAAACCAAGAGACCCAGTACTTC. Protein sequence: CASSLTGGANQETQYF.

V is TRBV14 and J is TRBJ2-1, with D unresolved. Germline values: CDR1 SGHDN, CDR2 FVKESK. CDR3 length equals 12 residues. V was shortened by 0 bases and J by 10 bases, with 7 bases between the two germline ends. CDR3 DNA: TGTGCCAGCAGCCAAGAGTTCTACGAGCAGTTCTTC. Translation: CASSQEFYEQFF.

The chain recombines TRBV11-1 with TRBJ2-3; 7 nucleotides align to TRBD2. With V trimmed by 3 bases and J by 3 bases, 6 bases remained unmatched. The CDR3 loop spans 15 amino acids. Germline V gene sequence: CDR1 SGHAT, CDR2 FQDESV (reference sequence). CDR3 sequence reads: CASSLKAGLTDTQYF. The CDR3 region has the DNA TGTGCCAGCAGCTTGAAAGCGGGGCTTACAGATACGCAGTATTTT.

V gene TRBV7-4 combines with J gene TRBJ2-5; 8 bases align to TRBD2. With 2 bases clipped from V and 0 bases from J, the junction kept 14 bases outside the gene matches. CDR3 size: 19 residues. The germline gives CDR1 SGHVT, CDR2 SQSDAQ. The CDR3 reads CASSLKWMRAGGHQETQYF. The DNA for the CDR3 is TGTGCCAGCAGCTTAAAGTGGATGAGGGCGGGGGGCCACCAAGAGACCCAGTACTTC.

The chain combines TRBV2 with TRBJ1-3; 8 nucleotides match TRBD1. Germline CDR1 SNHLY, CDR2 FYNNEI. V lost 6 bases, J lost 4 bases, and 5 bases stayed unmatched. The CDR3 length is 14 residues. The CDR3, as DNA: TGTGCCAGCAGAAAACAGGGGGAAGGAAACACCATATATTTT. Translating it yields CASRKQGEGNTIYF.

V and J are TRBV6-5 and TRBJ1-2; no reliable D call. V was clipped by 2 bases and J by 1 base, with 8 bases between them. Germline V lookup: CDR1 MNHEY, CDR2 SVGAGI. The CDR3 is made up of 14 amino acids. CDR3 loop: CASSYADNNYGYTF. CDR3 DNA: TGTGCCAGCAGTTACGCCGACAATAACTATGGCTACACCTTC.

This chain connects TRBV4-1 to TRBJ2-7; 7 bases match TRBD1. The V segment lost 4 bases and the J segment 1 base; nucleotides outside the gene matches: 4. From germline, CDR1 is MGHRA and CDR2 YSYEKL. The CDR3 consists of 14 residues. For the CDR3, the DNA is TGCGCCAGCAGCCGGACAGGCGAATCCTACGAGCAGTACTTC. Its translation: CASSRTGESYEQYF.

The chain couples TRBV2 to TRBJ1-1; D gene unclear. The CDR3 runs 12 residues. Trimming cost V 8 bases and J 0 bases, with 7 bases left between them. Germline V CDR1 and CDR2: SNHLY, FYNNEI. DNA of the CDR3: TGTGCCAGCGGAGTAATGAACACTGAAGCTTTCTTT. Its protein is CASGVMNTEAFF.

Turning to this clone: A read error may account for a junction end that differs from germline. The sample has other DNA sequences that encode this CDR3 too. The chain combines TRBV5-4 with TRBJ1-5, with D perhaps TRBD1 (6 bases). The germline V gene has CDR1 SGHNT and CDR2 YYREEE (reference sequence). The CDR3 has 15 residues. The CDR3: CASSLGAGFDQPQHF. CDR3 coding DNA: TGTGCCAGCAGCCTGGGGGCGGGTTTCGATCAGCCTCAGCATTTT.

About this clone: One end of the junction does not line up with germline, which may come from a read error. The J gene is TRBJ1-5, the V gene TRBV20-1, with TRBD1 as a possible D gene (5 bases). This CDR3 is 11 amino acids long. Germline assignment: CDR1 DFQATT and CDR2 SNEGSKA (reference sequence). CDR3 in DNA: TGCAGTGCCATCGACAGCCAGCCCCAGAATTTT. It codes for CSAIDSQPQNF.